This T cell receptor (beta chain) derives from a study of T cell responses to AZD1222 COVID-19 vaccine. Per the germline V gene, CDR1 is SGHRS and CDR2 is YFSETQ. V shed 4 bases and J shed 2 bases, with 15 bases lying between them. The CDR3 has 15 residues. Only in-frame clones appear in the TCRdb table, and some are missing; sequencing was by immunoSEQ multiplex PCR. In the table there are approximately 17,000 clones, around four fifths of which are singletons. The study, taken as a whole, reports: Vaccination with two AZD1222 doses was followed by a rise in Spike-specific TCR breadth and depth.

As concerns this clone: Its antigen remains unknown.

This chain links TRBV5-1 with TRBJ2-5, with TRBD2 as a possible D gene (6 bases). The TCR sequence derives from an adult who received the AZD1222 COVID-19 vaccine. Source: peripheral blood, taken 28 days after the second AZD1222 dose. CDR3: CASSLLVAEQETQYF. The CDR3 DNA is TGCGCCAGCAGCCTTCTGGTAGCGGAGCAAGAGACCCAGTACTTC.